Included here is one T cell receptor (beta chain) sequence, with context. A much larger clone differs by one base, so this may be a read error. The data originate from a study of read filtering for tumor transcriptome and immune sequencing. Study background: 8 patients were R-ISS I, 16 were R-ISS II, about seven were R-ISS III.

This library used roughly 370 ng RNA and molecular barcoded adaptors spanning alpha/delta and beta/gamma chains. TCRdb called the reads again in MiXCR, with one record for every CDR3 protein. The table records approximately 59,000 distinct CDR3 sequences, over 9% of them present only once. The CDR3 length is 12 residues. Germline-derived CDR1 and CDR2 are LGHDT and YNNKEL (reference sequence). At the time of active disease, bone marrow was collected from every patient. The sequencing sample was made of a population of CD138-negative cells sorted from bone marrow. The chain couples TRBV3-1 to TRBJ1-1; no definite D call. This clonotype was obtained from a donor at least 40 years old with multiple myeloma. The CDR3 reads CTSSQVKSEAFF. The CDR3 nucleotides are TGTACCAGCAGCCAGGTGAAGAGTGAAGCTTTCTTT.